This T cell receptor beta chain is drawn from a study of blood T cell repertoires in COVID-19. The wider study: Donors in the United States, Italy and Spain gave samples during acute or convalescent COVID-19. From T cells, B-cell-depleted T cells, or PBMCs came the material, which was cDNA or gDNA.

In the authors' methods: Amplification of reference gene primers was used by the study to estimate nucleated cell counts. Method: immunoSEQ multiplex PCR; TCRdb's copy keeps in-frame clones and lacks some. V, J and clone size derive from that table, while D and trimming were established from the DNA sequence. The table shows around 220,000 clones, with 75% to 90% occurring only once. J lost 2 bases, V lost 10 bases, and 10 bases had no gene match. Germline V gives CDR1 ENHRY, CDR2 SYGVKD. CDR3 size: 14 residues. This sequence originates from a woman of 80 years or more with COVID-19, enrolled during active disease. This chain joins TRBV10-3 and TRBJ2-7; 8 bases are shared with TRBD2. The sequenced sample was peripheral blood. Written as DNA, the CDR3 is TGTGCCACGGGAGGGGTTCAGGGCGCCTACGAGCAGTACTTC. It encodes CATGGVQGAYEQYF.